Below are 4 T cell receptor beta chains sequenced from a single sample in a study of cytomegalovirus exposure and HLA in healthy donors. A multiplex PCR was run with 60 Vbeta primers and 13 Jbeta primers. Assay used: immunoSEQ multiplex PCR; TCRdb lists only in-frame clones, some missing. Its clone listing holds roughly 39,000 clones. Sequencing was done on a sample of PBMCs. Receptors originate from a man under 40 in good health and CMV-seronegative.

The V and J genes are TRBV7-3 and TRBJ2-7, with TRBD2 matching over 11 bases. This CDR3 comprises 14 residues. Germline V lookup: CDR1 SGHTA, CDR2 FQGTGA. V lost 4 bases and J lost 2; bases outside the gene matches: 1. The CDR3 nucleotides read TGTGCCAGCAGCTCGACTAGCGGGGCCTACGAGCAGTACTTC. It is translated as CASSSTSGAYEQYF. The variable domain in full, with the rest retrieved from reference TRBV7-3 and TRBJ2-7, is GAGVSQTPSNKVTEKGKYVELRCDPISGHTALYWYRQSLGQGPEFLIYFQGTGAADDSGLPNDRFFAVRPEGSVSTLKIQRTERGDSAVYLCASSSTSGAYEQYFGPGTRLTVT.

The chain is built from TRBV4-3 and TRBJ2-1; 13 bases agree with TRBD2. J gave up 2 bases and V 3 bases, and 4 bases lay outside the gene matches. The germline V gene encodes CDR1 LGHNA and CDR2 YSLEER. The CDR3 extends over 17 amino acids. The CDR3 nucleotides read TGCGCCAGCAGCCAGTACACTAGCGGGAGGGCCTACAATGAGCAGTTCTTC. This gives the protein CASSQYTSGRAYNEQFF.

The rearrangement links TRBV19 to TRBJ2-7, with D maybe TRBD2 (6 bases). CDR1 is LNHDA, CDR2 SQIVND, per germline (reference sequence). Trimming removed 1 base from V and 4 bases from J, with 8 bases in between. The CDR3 spans 13 residues. The CDR3 sequence: CASSIVRGYEQYF. The CDR3 nucleotides are TGTGCCAGTAGTATAGTGCGGGGATACGAGCAGTACTTC.

CDR3 sequence reads: CAWRVGSPLHF. The CDR3 coding sequence is TGTGCCTGGCGGGTCGGGTCACCCCTCCACTTT. This rearrangement joins TRBV30 to TRBJ1-6; D ambiguous. Germline CDR1 is GTSNPN and CDR2 is SVGIG (reference sequence). The germline V and J ends were trimmed by 5 bases and 10 bases, with 9 bases remaining between them. This CDR3 region has 11 residues. Full variable domain (outside the CDR3, taken from reference TRBV30 and TRBJ1-6): SQTIHQWPATLVQPVGSPLSLECTVEGTSNPNLYWYRQAAGRGLQLLFYSVGIGQISSEVPQNLSASRPQDRQFILSSKKLLLSDSGFYLCAWRVGSPLHFGNGTRLTVT.